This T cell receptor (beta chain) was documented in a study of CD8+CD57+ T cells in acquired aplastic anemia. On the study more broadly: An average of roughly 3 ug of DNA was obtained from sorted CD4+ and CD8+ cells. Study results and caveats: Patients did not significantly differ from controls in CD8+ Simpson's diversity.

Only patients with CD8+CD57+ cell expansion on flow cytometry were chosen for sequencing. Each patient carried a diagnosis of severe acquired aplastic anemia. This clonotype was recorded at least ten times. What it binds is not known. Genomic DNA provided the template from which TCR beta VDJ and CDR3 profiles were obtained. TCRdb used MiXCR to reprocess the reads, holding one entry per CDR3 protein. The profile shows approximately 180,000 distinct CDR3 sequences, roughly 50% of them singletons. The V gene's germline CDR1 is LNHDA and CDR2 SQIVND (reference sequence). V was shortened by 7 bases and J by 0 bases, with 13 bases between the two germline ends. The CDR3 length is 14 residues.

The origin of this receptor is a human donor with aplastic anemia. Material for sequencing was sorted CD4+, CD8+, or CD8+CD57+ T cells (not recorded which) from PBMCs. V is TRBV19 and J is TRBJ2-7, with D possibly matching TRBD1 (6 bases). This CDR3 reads CASKSGTHSYEQYF. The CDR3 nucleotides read TGTGCCAGTAAATCCGGGACACACTCCTACGAGCAGTACTTC.